These 14 T cell receptor beta chains came from one sample sequenced in a study of radiotherapy plus CTLA-4 blockade in lung cancer. This table comes from immunoSEQ multiplex PCR, and its TCRdb copy is limited to in-frame clones, with some not included. In the table there are about 62,000 clones, 77% of which are singletons. This material consisted of peripheral blood, taken from a patient treated with radiotherapy plus ipilimumab. The receptor source for this set is a human donor with non-small cell lung cancer who had a complete response to radiotherapy plus ipilimumab.

CDR3 nucleotide sequence: TGTGCCAGCAGCGCCGGGACTAGCGGCTACAATGAGCAGTTCTTC. This translates into CASSAGTSGYNEQFF. The rearrangement joins TRBV9 to TRBJ2-1; 11 bases line up with TRBD2. Germline assignment: CDR1 SGDLS and CDR2 YYNGEE. The CDR3 runs 15 residues. V shed 3 bases and J 3 bases; nucleotides not matched to a gene: 2.

V gene TRBV5-1 combines with J gene TRBJ1-3; D is perhaps TRBD1 (5 bases). Germline V gives CDR1 SGHRS, CDR2 YFSETQ. The CDR3 runs to 18 residues. Trimming removed 0 bases from V and 11 bases from J, with 27 bases in between. CDR3 bases: TGCGCCAGCAGCTTGGGTGCCCCCACCCTGGGGGGAAACCACCCCATATATTTT. It translates to CASSLGAPTLGGNHPIYF.

The CDR3 loop reads CSVPSVGAIRSEAFF. The CDR3 DNA sequence: TGCAGCGTCCCATCAGTGGGGGCTATCCGTTCTGAAGCTTTCTTT. The genes are TRBV29-1 and TRBJ1-1, with D maybe TRBD1 (6 bases). The germline V gene encodes CDR1 SQVTM and CDR2 ANQGSEA. The CDR3 is 15 residues long. The ends were cut back, 6 bases at V and 6 bases at J, with 23 bases in the middle.

The chain has TRBV25-1 and TRBJ2-1, with D hard to call. There are 12 residues in the CDR3. V dropped 1 base and J dropped 7 bases, with 5 bases sitting between them. CDR1 and CDR2 (germline): MGHDK, SYGVNS. CDR3 protein: CASSESQNEQFF. The CDR3 coding sequence is TGTGCCAGCAGTGAATCTCAGAATGAGCAGTTCTTC.

The rearrangement links TRBV5-1 to TRBJ1-3; D remains unclear. Germline CDR1 reads SGHRS; CDR2 reads YFSETQ. The CDR3 spans 15 residues. V lost 2 bases and J 0 bases, leaving 9 bases between the germline ends. For the CDR3, the DNA is TGCGCCAGCAGCTTAGGAGCGGGCTCTGGAAACACCATATATTTT. Translated, it gives CASSLGAGSGNTIYF. Based on the CDR3 plus reference TRBV5-1 and TRBJ1-3, the full variable domain is KAGVTQTPRYLIKTRGQQVTLSCSPISGHRSVSWYQQTPGQGLQFLFEYFSETQRNKGNFPGRFSGRQFSNSRSEMNVSTLELGDSALYLCASSLGAGSGNTIYFGEGSWLTVV.

The gene calls are TRBV9 and TRBJ1-2; 12 bases are a match to TRBD1. V lost 0 bases, J lost 6 bases, and 6 bases stayed unmatched. The CDR3 sequence is 16 residues long. Germline values: CDR1 SGDLS, CDR2 YYNGEE. CDR3 sequence (DNA): TGTGCCAGCAGCGTAGAAGCCGGGGACAGGGGGCATGGCTACACCTTC. It encodes CASSVEAGDRGHGYTF.

This clone has a handful of counts. The rearrangement links TRBV18 to TRBJ2-3; unclear D gene. The germline gives CDR1 KGHSH, CDR2 LQKENI. V was pared by 2 bases and J by 4 bases, with 13 bases between. This CDR3 comprises 15 residues. CDR3 sequence: CASSPDVSGSDTQYF. The CDR3 region has the DNA TGTGCCAGCTCACCAGATGTGTCGGGCTCAGATACGCAGTATTTT. The full variable domain, rest sourced from reference TRBV18 and TRBJ2-3, is NAGVMQNPRHLVRRRGQEARLRCSPMKGHSHVYWYRQLPEEGLKFMVYLQKENIIDESGMPKERFSAEFPKEGPSILRIQQVVRGDSAAYFCASSPDVSGSDTQYFGPGTRLTVL.

This clone showed up just once. J is TRBJ2-7 and V is TRBV29-1; 10 bases are a match to TRBD2. There are 14 residues in the CDR3. V dropped 4 bases and J dropped 4; count of bases not matched to a gene: 7. CDR1 SQVTM and CDR2 ANQGSEA come from the germline V gene. The CDR3 DNA reads as TGCAGCGTTGCAGAGACTAGCGGGTCATACGAGCAGTACGTC. Its protein is CSVAETSGSYEQYV.

This chain connects TRBV9 to TRBJ1-3, with D possibly being TRBD1 (5 bases). Germline assignment: CDR1 SGDLS and CDR2 YYNGEE. The CDR3 loop spans 15 amino acids. V lost 4 bases and J lost 4, with 15 bases in between. CDR3 protein: CASSPRGGEGNTIYF. CDR3 nucleotides: TGTGCCAGCAGCCCCCGCGGAGGGGAGGGAAACACCATATATTTT. The variable domain in full, completed from reference TRBV9 and TRBJ1-3, reads DSGVTQTPKHLITATGQRVTLRCSPRSGDLSVYWYQQSLDQGLQFLIQYYNGEERAKGNILERFSAQQFPDLHSELNLSSLELGDSALYFCASSPRGGEGNTIYFGEGSWLTVV.

The count of this clone is one. The V gene is TRBV12-5, the J gene TRBJ2-7; no clear D gene. Between the trimmed V and J ends, which lost 6 bases and 6 bases, there was a span of 9 bases. The CDR3 length is 11 residues. Per the germline V gene, CDR1 is LGHNT and CDR2 is FRNRAP. CDR3 sequence reads: CASGRGGEQYF. CDR3 in DNA: TGTGCTAGTGGCCGAGGCGGCGAGCAGTACTTC.

The rearrangement joins TRBV30 to TRBJ1-2; D is possibly TRBD1 (6 bases). V was shortened by 2 bases and J by 6 bases, with 28 bases between the two germline ends. This CDR3 comprises 18 residues. Per the germline V gene, CDR1 is GTSNPN and CDR2 is SVGIG (reference sequence). The CDR3 reads CAWSPYDRFSFPRNGYTF. The CDR3 bases are TGTGCCTGGAGTCCTTATGACAGGTTTTCCTTCCCCCGGAATGGCTACACCTTC.

This sequence joins TRBV7-6 and TRBJ2-2; no clear D. V lost 5 bases, J lost 4 bases, and 5 bases lay in between. The germline gives CDR1 SGHVS, CDR2 FNYEAQ. The CDR3 sequence is 12 residues long. The CDR3 DNA reads as TGTGCCAGCAGCCACAGCACCGGGGAGCTGTTTTTT. Translating gives CASSHSTGELFF.

This chain connects TRBV30 to TRBJ2-7; 9 bases match TRBD1. The CDR3 is 14 amino acids. Germline-derived CDR1 and CDR2 are GTSNPN and SVGIG (reference sequence). V trimming: 6 bases; J trimming: 6 bases; junction bases outside the gene matches: 12. CDR3 bases: TGTGCCTGTGGTTTGGGACAGGGTTTAGGCGAGCAGTACTTC. Protein sequence: CACGLGQGLGEQYF.

This rearrangement joins TRBV6-1 to TRBJ2-5; TRBD1 might be the D (6 bases). The DNA end favors TRBJ2-7, so the J call may be wrong. CDR3 length equals 12 residues. CDR1 is MNHNS, CDR2 SASEGT, per germline. CDR3 sequence (DNA): TGTGCCACTGTAGTAAGGGACACCGAGCAGTACTTC. Its translation is CATVVRDTEQYF.